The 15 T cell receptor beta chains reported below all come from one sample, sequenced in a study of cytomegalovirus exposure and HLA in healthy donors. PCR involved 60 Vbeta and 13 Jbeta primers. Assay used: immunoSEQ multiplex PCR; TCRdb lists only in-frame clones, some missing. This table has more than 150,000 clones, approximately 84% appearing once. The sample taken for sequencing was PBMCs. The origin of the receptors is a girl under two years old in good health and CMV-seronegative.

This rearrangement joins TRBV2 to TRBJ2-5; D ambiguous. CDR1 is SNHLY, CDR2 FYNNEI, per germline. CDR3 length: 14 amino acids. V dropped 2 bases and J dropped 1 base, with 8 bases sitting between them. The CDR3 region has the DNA TGTGCCAGCAGTGAAATAGTCTTCCAAGAGACCCAGTACTTC. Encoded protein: CASSEIVFQETQYF.

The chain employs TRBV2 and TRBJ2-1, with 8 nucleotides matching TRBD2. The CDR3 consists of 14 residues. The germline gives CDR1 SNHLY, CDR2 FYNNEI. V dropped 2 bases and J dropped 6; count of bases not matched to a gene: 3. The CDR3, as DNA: TGTGCCAGCAGTGAATTACTAGCGGTCAATGAGCAGTTCTTC. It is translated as CASSELLAVNEQFF.

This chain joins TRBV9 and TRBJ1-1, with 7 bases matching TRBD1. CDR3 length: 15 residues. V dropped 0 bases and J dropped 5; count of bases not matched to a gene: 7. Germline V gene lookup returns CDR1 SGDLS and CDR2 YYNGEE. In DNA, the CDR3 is TGTGCCAGCAGCGTAGCTGGGACAGCAGGGACTGAAGCTTTCTTT. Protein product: CASSVAGTAGTEAFF.

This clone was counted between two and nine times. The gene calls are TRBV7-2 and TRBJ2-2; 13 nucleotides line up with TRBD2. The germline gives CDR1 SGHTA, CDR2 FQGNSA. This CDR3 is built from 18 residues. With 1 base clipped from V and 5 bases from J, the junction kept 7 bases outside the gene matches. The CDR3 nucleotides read TGTGCCAGCAGCTTAGTTTTACTAGCGGGAGGGGAAACCGGGGAGCTGTTTTTT. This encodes CASSLVLLAGGETGELFF.

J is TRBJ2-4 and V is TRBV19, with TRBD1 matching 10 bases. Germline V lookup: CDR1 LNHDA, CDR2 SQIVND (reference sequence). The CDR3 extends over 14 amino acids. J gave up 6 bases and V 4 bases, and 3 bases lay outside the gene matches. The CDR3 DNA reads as TGTGCCAGTAGTAGTGGGACAGGGGTAAACATTCAGTACTTC. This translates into CASSSGTGVNIQYF.

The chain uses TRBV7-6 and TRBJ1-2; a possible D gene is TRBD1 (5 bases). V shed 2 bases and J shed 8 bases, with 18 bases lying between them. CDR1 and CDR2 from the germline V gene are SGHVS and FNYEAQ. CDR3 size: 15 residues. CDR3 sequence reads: CASSLRGGVGGGYTF. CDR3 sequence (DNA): TGTGCCAGCAGCTTAAGGGGCGGAGTGGGAGGCGGCTACACCTTC.

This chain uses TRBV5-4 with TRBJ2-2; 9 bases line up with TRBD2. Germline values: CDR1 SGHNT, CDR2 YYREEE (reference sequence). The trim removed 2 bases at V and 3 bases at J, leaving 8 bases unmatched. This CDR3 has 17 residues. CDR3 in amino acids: CASSFRSSGDHTGELFF. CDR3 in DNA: TGTGCCAGCAGCTTTCGGTCTAGCGGGGACCACACCGGGGAGCTGTTTTTT.

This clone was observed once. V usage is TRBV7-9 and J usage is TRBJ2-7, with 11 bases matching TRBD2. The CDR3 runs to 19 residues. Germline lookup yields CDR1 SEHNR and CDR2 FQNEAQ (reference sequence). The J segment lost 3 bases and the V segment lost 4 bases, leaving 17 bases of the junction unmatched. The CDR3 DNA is TGTGCCAGCAGCTCCCCCACCACCCGGCGGCTAGCGGGGGGCTACGAGCAGTACTTC. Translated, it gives CASSSPTTRRLAGGYEQYF. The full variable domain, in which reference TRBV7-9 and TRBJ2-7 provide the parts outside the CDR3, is DTGVSQNPRHKITKRGQNVTFRCDPISEHNRLYWYRQTLGQGPEFLTYFQNEAQLEKSRLLSDRFSAERPKGSFSTLEIQRTEQGDSAMYLCASSSPTTRRLAGGYEQYFGPGTRLTVT.

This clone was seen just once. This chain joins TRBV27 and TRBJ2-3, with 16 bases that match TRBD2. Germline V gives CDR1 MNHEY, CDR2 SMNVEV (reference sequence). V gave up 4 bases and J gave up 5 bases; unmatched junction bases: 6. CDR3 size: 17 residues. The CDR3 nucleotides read TGTGCCAGCAGTTCCGGGACTAGCGGGGGGGCTCGAGATACGCAGTATTTT. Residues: CASSSGTSGGARDTQYF.

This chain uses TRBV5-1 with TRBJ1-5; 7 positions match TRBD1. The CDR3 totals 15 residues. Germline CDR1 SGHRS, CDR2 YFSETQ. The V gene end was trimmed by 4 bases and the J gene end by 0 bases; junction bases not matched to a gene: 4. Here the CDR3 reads CASSPTGNSNQPQHF. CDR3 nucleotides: TGCGCCAGCAGCCCGACAGGGAATAGCAATCAGCCCCAGCATTTT.

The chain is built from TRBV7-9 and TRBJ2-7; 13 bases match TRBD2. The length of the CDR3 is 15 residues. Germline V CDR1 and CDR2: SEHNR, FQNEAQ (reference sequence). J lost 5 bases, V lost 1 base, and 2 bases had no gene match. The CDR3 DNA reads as TGTGCCAGCAGCTTAGGGACTAGCGGGAGCAACGAGCAGTACTTC. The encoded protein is CASSLGTSGSNEQYF.

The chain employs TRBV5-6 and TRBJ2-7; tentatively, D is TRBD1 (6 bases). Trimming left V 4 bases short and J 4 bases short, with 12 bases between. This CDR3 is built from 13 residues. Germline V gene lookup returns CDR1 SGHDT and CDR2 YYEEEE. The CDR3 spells CASSPGTKYEQYF. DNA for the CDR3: TGTGCCAGCAGCCCCGGGACAAAATACGAGCAGTACTTC.

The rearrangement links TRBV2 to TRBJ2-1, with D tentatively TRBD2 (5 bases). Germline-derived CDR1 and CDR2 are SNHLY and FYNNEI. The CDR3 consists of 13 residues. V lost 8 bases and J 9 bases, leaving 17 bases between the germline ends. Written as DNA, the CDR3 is TGTGCCAGCGGAGTAGCGTGGTTCAGTGAGCAGTTCTTC. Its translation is CASGVAWFSEQFF.

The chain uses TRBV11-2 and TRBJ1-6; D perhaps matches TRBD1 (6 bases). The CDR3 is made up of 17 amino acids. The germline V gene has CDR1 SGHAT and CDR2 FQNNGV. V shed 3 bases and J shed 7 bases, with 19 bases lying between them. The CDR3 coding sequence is TGTGCCAGCAGCTTCACTCAACAGGGCCCGGGCAATTCACCCCTCCACTTT. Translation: CASSFTQQGPGNSPLHF.

The CDR3 DNA follows: TGCGCCAGCAGCCAACGATCAAGGGACAGGGGGAACAATGAGCAGTTCTTC. Protein: CASSQRSRDRGNNEQFF. The chain has TRBV4-1 and TRBJ2-1; 11 bases are shared with TRBD1. There are 17 residues in the CDR3. V lost 2 bases to trimming and J lost 5 bases; unmatched junction nucleotides: 8. The germline CDR1 and CDR2 sequences are MGHRA and YSYEKL.